The clone carrying this T cell receptor (beta chain) was detected a few times. As previously described, bulk TCR libraries were made using listed TCR primers. One entry per CDR3 protein results from TCRdb running MiXCR on the PCR reads. Of about 510,000 distinct CDR3 sequences listed, about 25% are singletons. The data are from a study of molecular identifiers for immune sequencing clone quantification. Naive CD8 libraries were made from around 18,000 to 910,000 sorted cells, and they used 10%, 30% or 50% RNA. Input material: naive CD8+ T cells from blood, with Jurkat cell RNA spiked in. Subset in this sample: FACS-sorted CD8+CD4-CCR7+CD45RA+ naive T cells. This clonotype was obtained from a human donor in good health. Some libraries in this study had Jurkat cell RNA spiked in.

The CDR3 reads CASSQDPASGVETQYF. The CDR3 nucleotides read TGCGCCAGCAGCCAAGATCCGGCTAGCGGGGTTGAGACCCAGTACTTC. The chain joins TRBV4-1 to TRBJ2-5, with 9 bases that match TRBD2. J lost 5 bases, V lost 0 bases, and 7 bases had no gene match. The germline V gene has CDR1 MGHRA and CDR2 YSYEKL. This CDR3 is 16 amino acids long.